These 5 T cell receptor beta chains originate from one sample sequenced in a study of T cell responses to AZD1222 COVID-19 vaccine. Repertoires were generated with immunoSEQ multiplex PCR, while TCRdb's copy carries only in-frame clones and drops some. There are 150,000 or so clones in the sample, with over 2% held by the top ten. Sequences were obtained from peripheral blood. Receptors originate from an adult in good health.

This chain's CDR3 is CASSGDTQYF. The CDR3 DNA is TGTGCCAGCAGCGGGGATACGCAGTATTTT. The rearrangement links TRBV12-3 or TRBV12-4 to TRBJ2-3; D remains ambiguous. CDR3 length equals 10 residues. Trimming shortened V by 6 bases and J by 6 bases, and 4 bases separated the two germline ends.

The V call is TRBV2, the J call TRBJ2-2; D not resolved. Per germline, CDR1 SNHLY and CDR2 FYNNEI. The CDR3 has 15 residues. Trimming removed 4 bases from V and 2 bases from J, with 11 bases in between. The CDR3 region is CASSADGPNTGELFF. CDR3 DNA: TGTGCCAGCAGTGCGGACGGCCCTAACACCGGGGAGCTGTTTTTT.

The chain links TRBV4-2 to TRBJ1-4; D may be TRBD1 (5 bases). There are 15 residues in the CDR3. V was clipped by 0 bases and J by 2 bases, with 7 bases between them. From germline, CDR1 is LGHNA and CDR2 YNFKEQ. Here the CDR3 reads CASSQEGVTNEKLFF. As DNA, the CDR3 is TGTGCCAGCAGCCAAGAGGGGGTTACTAATGAAAAACTGTTTTTT.

This chain joins TRBV6-5 and TRBJ1-6; D unclear. CDR1 and CDR2 from the germline V gene are MNHEY and SVGAGI. With 7 bases removed from V and 7 bases from J, the gap between germline ends came to 11 bases. The CDR3 is 13 residues long. CDR3 sequence reads: CASTNGPNSPLHF. DNA of the CDR3: TGTGCCAGCACCAACGGCCCAAATTCACCCCTCCACTTT.

V is TRBV25-1 and J is TRBJ2-5, with 7 bases identical to TRBD1. V was clipped by 4 bases and J by 5 bases; unmatched bases: 10. Per germline, CDR1 MGHDK and CDR2 SYGVNS. The CDR3 extends over 15 amino acids. For the CDR3, the DNA is TGTGCCAGCAGTGGTAACAGGGGAATTGGGGAGACCCAGTACTTC. Translating it yields CASSGNRGIGETQYF.